This T cell receptor beta chain is drawn from a study of CD8+ T cells in alopecia areata. Overall study: Severity of treated patients was scored by affected scalp percentage. Study outcomes and limitations: Scalp specimens additionally yield sequences from normal skin's resident alphabeta T cells.

This clone was recorded a few times. The antigen remains unidentified. Noted treatment: oral pan-JAK inhibitor, 5-10 mg twice daily. V lost 3 bases and J lost 1, with 6 bases in between. The CDR3 runs 13 residues. In germline, CDR1 is SGHTA, CDR2 FQGNSA. In each case, RNA was isolated and then reverse transcribed into cDNA as the sequencing template. The protocol was immunoSEQ multiplex PCR, while the TCRdb copy is restricted to in-frame clones and leaves out a portion. The repertoire consists of around 170,000 clones, with approximately 51% occurring once and the leading ten covering around a tenth. This sequence joins TRBV7-2 and TRBJ2-5; TRBD2 might be the D (5 bases). The material was CD8+ T cells sorted from blood, obtained at week 52, from a patient treated with tofacitinib. The TCR sequence derives from a human donor with alopecia areata. The CDR3 here is CASSFAGQETQYF. Written as DNA, the CDR3 is TGTGCCAGCAGCTTCGCGGGCCAAGAGACCCAGTACTTC.